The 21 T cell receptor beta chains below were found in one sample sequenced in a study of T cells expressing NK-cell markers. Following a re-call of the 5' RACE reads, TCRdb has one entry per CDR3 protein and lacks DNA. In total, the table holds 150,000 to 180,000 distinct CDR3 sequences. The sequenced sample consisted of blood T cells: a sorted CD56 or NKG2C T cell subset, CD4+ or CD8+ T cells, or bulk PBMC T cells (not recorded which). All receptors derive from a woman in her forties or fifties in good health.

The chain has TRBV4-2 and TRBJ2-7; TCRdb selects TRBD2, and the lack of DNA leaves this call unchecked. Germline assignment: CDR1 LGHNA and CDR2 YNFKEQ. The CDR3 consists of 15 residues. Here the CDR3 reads CASSPEEGGLYEQYF.

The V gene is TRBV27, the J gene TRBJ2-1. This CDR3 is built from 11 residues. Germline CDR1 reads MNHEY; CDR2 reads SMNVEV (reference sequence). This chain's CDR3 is CASREYNEQFF.

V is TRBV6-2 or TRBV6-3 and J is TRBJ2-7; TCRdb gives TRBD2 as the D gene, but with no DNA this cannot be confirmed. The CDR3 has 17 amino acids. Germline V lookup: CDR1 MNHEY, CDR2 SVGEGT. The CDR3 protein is CASRTPPLAVDSYEQYF.

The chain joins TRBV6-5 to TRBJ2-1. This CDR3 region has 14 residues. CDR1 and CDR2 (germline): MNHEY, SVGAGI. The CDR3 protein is CASSYPGRDNEQFF.

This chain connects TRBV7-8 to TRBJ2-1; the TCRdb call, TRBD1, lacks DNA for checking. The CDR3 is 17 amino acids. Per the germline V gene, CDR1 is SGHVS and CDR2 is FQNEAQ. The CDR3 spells CASSLTNSGTAYNEQFF.

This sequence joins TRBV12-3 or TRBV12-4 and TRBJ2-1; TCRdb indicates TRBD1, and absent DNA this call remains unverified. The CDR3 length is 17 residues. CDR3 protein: CASSFVGTSTKYNEQFF.

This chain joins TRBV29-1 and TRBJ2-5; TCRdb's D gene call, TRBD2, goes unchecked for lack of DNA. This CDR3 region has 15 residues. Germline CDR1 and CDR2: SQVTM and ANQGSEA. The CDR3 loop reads CSVGTSGATGETQYF.

CDR3 region: CASRDGAPYEQYF. The rearrangement joins TRBV6-1 to TRBJ2-7; TCRdb picks TRBD2, but there is no DNA to check that call. Germline CDR1 and CDR2: MNHNS and SASEGT. The CDR3 consists of 13 residues.

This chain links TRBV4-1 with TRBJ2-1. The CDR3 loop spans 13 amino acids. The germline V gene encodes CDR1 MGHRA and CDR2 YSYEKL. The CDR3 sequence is CASSQISRNEQFF.

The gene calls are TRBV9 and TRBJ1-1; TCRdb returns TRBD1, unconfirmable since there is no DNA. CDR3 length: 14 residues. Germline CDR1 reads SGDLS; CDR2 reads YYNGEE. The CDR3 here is CASGVGDSNTEAFF.

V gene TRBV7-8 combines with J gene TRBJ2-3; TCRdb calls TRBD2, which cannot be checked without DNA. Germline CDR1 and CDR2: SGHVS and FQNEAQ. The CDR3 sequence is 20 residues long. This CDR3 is CASSPRGSGSVGSATDTQYF.

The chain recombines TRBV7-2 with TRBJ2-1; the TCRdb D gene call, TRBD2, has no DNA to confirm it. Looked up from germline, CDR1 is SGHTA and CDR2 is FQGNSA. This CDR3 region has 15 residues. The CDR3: CASSSGLAGVNEQFF.

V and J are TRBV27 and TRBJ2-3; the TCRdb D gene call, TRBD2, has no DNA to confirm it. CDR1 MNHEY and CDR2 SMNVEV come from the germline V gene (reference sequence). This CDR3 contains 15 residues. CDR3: CASGSGTSGTDTQYF.

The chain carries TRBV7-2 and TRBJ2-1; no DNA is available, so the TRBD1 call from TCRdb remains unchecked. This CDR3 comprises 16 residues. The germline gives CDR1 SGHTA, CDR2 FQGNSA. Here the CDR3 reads CASTLPWDSSYNEQFF.

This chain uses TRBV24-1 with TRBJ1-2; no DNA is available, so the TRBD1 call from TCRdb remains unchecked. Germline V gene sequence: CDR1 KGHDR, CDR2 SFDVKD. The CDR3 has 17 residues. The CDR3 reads CATSDSGDRRTNYGYTF.

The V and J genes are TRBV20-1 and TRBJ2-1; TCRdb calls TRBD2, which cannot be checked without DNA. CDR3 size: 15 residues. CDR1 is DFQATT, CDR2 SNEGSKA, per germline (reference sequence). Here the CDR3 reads CSARGTRSGLHEQFF.

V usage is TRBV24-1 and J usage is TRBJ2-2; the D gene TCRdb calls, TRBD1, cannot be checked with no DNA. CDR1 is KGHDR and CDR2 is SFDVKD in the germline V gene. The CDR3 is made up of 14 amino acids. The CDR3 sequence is CATSDFLSHGELFF.

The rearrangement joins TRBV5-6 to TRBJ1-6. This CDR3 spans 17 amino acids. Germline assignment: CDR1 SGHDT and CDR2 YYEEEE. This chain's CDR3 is CASSLTPGSSYNSPLHF.

CDR3 loop: CASSLAAGSSEQYF. The chain recombines TRBV7-8 with TRBJ2-7. The germline CDR1 and CDR2 sequences are SGHVS and FQNEAQ. The CDR3 totals 14 residues.

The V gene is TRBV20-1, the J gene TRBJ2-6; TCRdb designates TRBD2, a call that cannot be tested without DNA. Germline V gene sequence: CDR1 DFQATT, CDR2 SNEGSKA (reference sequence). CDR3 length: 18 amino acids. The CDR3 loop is CSARDSGLAGPGANVLTF.

CDR3 region: CASSPTGGMGTDTQYF. The chain is built from TRBV7-9 and TRBJ2-3; TCRdb calls TRBD1, which cannot be checked without DNA. This CDR3 comprises 16 residues. The germline V gene has CDR1 SEHNR and CDR2 FQNEAQ (reference sequence). Full variable domain (missing parts from reference TRBV7-9 and TRBJ2-3): DTGVSQNPRHKITKRGQNVTFRCDPISEHNRLYWYRQTLGQGPEFLTYFQNEAQLEKSRLLSDRFSAERPKGSFSTLEIQRTEQGDSAMYLCASSPTGGMGTDTQYFGPGTRLTVL.